This TCR beta chain is drawn from a study of blood T cell repertoires in COVID-19 (dated by TCRdb to the early 2020s). For the wider study: Samples from collaborators originated in the United States, Italy and Spain and spanned both the acute and convalescent phases of COVID-19. The repertoires were released in a freely available public database meant as a resource for research on the immune response to SARS-CoV-2. The dataset comprised deeply sampled blood TCRbeta repertoires from subjects exposed to, actively infected with, or recovered from COVID-19. Where HLA class I and class II types were available, the types were taken from metadata supplied by the sample provider, not from assay-based typing. Sample metadata almost always included a de-identified subject ID, COVID-19 status, age in years and sex. Samples were obtained from the ongoing ImmuneRACE study (first 160 participants) and from some 1,300 subjects provided by 6 global collaborators. The prospective study material was composed of cDNA or gDNA derived from T cells, B-cell-depleted T cells, or PBMCs. Study-wide conclusions, independent of this receptor: The amount of clinical and demographic metadata varied by source and participant and was provided uncurated.

Each collaborating institution followed its own protocols to collect whole blood in K2EDTA tubes. Collaborator samples were shipped for TCRbeta analysis as frozen whole blood, isolated PBMCs, or DNA extracted from either sample type. The immunoSEQ Assay, a bias-controlled multiplex PCR, was used to amplify TCRbeta CDR3 regions from genomic DNA. Per the source publication's procedure: Within the assay, amplification of reference gene primers was used to estimate how many nucleated cells each sample contained. Sequence reads were collapsed and filtered to measure the absolute abundance of every unique TCRbeta CDR3 rearrangement. Productive Simpson clonality was computed per sample as the square root of Simpson's diversity index over productive rearrangements. This is the immuneACCESS table as TCRdb keeps it, with only in-frame sequences that have V and J called. A part of the clones is gone; compared with another copy, unresolved V genes explain less than half, and the rest is unexplained. V, J and clone size reflect that table, while D and trimming were determined from the DNA. Counted in this sample were around 99,000 clones; around 89% of them appeared once. 0.95% to 1.3% of the sample comes from the top ten.

The count of this clone is one. It has no known antigen specificity. Qualities for individual bases were not recorded, and no much larger clone is one base off. V gives up 0 bases and J gives up 1 base, and the segment between their germline ends measures 16 bases. The CDR1 and CDR2 encoded by the germline V gene are LGHNA and YNFKEQ. The CDR3 runs 17 amino acids, cysteine and phenylalanine included. Only the CDR3 part of the read is kept: 51 bases, read in frame from the first base. This TCR came from a human donor in a cohort sampled during active COVID-19. The chain couples TRBV4-2 to TRBJ2-7, and TRBD2 may be the D gene, going by 6 matching bases. The specimen sequenced was peripheral blood. The CDR3 here reads CASSQDQGLRISYEQYF. The bases read TGTGCCAGCAGCCAAGATCAGGGACTTCGGATTTCCTACGAGCAGTACTTC.